The present T cell receptor (beta chain) was sequenced within a study of PD-1 blockade in classical Hodgkin lymphoma. Findings and caveats of the study: Healthy donors reportedly exceeded newly diagnosed patients in baseline TCR diversity.

The time point is: cycle 4 day 1 (C4D1), after 6 weeks of nivolumab. Every single patient, without exception, relapsed after autologous stem cell transplantation, and brentuximab vedotin exposure varied. Patients reached a best response of complete response, partial response or progressive disease. The repertoire was sequenced with immunoSEQ multiplex PCR; TCRdb's copy has only in-frame clones and lacks some. The sample lists 90,000 to 140,000 clones; roughly 90% were seen once. On this clone itself: Its antigen is not known.

CDR1 is MNHEY, CDR2 SMNVEV, per germline (reference sequence). Unmatched junction bases numbered 5, after V lost 3 bases and J lost 2 bases. The CDR3 sequence is 15 residues long. This chain links TRBV27 with TRBJ2-7; 9 bases are a match to TRBD1. Sequencing used peripheral blood mononuclear cells (PBMCs), obtained before the fourth cycle of nivolumab. This TCR came from a human donor with classical Hodgkin lymphoma. The CDR3 here is CASSLAGTGTYEQYF. The CDR3 nucleotides read TGTGCCAGCAGTTTGGCCGGGACAGGGACCTACGAGCAGTACTTC.